This T cell receptor (beta chain) was captured by sequencing in a study of CD8 T cells in Susac syndrome. This CDR3 comprises 11 residues. Germline V gene sequence: CDR1 MGHDK, CDR2 SYGVNS. Trimming removed 0 bases at V and 7 bases at J, with 3 bases between. An input of about 0.45 to 1 ug of RNA was subjected to reverse transcription using random hexamers. One entry per CDR3 protein results from TCRdb running MiXCR on the immunoSEQ multiplex PCR reads. There are roughly 120,000 distinct CDR3 sequences in the sample; about 95% occur only once, and approximately 0.12% lies in the top ten. The source is a human donor with multiple sclerosis. Sample: CD4+ T cells from PBMCs. The V and J genes are TRBV25-1 and TRBJ1-1; D gene unclear. The CDR3 here is CASSEYDEAFF. Here the CDR3 DNA reads TGTGCCAGCAGTGAATACGATGAAGCTTTCTTT.